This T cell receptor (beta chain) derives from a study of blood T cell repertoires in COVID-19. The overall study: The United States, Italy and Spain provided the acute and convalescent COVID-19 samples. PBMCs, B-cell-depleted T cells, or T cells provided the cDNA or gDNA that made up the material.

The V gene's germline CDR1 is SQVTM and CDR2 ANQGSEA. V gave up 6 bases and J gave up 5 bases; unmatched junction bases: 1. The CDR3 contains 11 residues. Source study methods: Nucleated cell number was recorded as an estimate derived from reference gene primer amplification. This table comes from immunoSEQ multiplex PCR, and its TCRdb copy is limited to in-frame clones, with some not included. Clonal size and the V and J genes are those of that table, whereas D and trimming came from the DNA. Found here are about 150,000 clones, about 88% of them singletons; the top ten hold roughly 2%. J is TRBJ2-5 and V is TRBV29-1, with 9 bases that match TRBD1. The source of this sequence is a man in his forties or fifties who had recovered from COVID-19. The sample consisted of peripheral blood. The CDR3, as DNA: TGCAGCGTCGGACAGGGGGAGACCCAGTACTTC. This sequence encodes CSVGQGETQYF.